The 17 T cell receptor beta chains in this list originate from one sample, sequenced in a study of cytomegalovirus exposure and HLA in healthy donors. Primers: 60 Vbeta forward and 13 Jbeta reverse. Some clones are missing from TCRdb's copy, which holds only in-frame ones; the method was immunoSEQ multiplex PCR. Among 150,000 or so clones, 60% to 80% were seen once, and the ten largest hold 9.5% to 15%. The sequenced sample was PBMCs. Every receptor here comes from a man younger than 45 in good health and CMV-seropositive.

This chain uses TRBV27 with TRBJ2-5; 10 nucleotides align to TRBD1. Germline trimming cut 6 bases from V and 2 bases from J; bases unmatched to any gene: 6. The CDR3 runs to 15 residues. The germline CDR1 and CDR2 sequences are MNHEY and SMNVEV (reference sequence). The CDR3 is CASRRQGAIQETQYF. The CDR3 coding sequence is TGTGCCAGCAGGAGACAGGGGGCGATTCAAGAGACCCAGTACTTC.

The rearrangement links TRBV18 to TRBJ2-7; weak D call: TRBD2 (6 bases). The CDR3 is 14 amino acids. Deletions cut 2 bases from V and 3 bases from J, with 11 bases between. Germline CDR1 KGHSH, CDR2 LQKENI. The CDR3 spells CASSPAGYVYEQYF. The CDR3 DNA reads TGTGCCAGCTCACCAGCGGGATATGTCTACGAGCAGTACTTC.

The chain combines TRBV5-1 with TRBJ1-1; the D gene is possibly TRBD1 (6 bases). Germline CDR1 and CDR2: SGHRS and YFSETQ. Trimming took 2 bases from V and 7 from J, leaving 18 bases between them. The CDR3 runs to 15 residues. Here the CDR3 DNA reads TGCGCCAGCAGCTTAATGACAGGCCCTGGGGGTGAAGCTTTCTTT. Translating gives CASSLMTGPGGEAFF. The variable domain in full, with the rest retrieved from reference TRBV5-1 and TRBJ1-1, is KAGVTQTPRYLIKTRGQQVTLSCSPISGHRSVSWYQQTPGQGLQFLFEYFSETQRNKGNFPGRFSGRQFSNSRSEMNVSTLELGDSALYLCASSLMTGPGGEAFFGQGTRLTVV.

In its sample, this clone was seen a few times. The chain is built from TRBV5-6 and TRBJ1-3; unclear D gene. CDR3 size: 13 residues. Trimming left V 4 bases short and J 4 bases short, with 9 bases between. CDR1 is SGHDT, CDR2 YYEEEE, per germline. The CDR3, as DNA: TGTGCCAGCAGCCGGGAAGCGGGAAACACCATATATTTT. Encoded protein: CASSREAGNTIYF.

This clone occurred once. This chain uses TRBV5-4 with TRBJ2-1; 7 positions agree with TRBD2. Looked up from germline, CDR1 is SGHNT and CDR2 is YYREEE (reference sequence). CDR3 length: 15 residues. The V segment lost 5 bases and the J segment 7 bases; nucleotides outside the gene matches: 12. The CDR3 sequence: CASSSTSVEGNEQFF. The CDR3, as DNA: TGTGCCAGCAGTTCTACTAGCGTCGAAGGGAATGAGCAGTTCTTC.

The V and J genes are TRBV5-1 and TRBJ1-2, with D perhaps TRBD1 (5 bases). Germline V gene sequence: CDR1 SGHRS, CDR2 YFSETQ. The CDR3 runs to 11 residues. V lost 3 bases and J lost 7, with 7 bases in between. DNA of the CDR3: TGCGCCAGCAGCTCCGACAGTGGCTACACCTTC. It translates to CASSSDSGYTF.

The chain recombines TRBV27 with TRBJ2-3; D unresolved. The CDR3 runs 13 residues. The germline CDR1 and CDR2 sequences are MNHEY and SMNVEV (reference sequence). Trimming stripped 5 bases from V and 0 bases from J, with 6 bases between. The CDR3 sequence is CASSVSSTDTQYF. The CDR3 nucleotides read TGTGCCAGCAGTGTCTCTAGCACAGATACGCAGTATTTT.

This chain links TRBV19 with TRBJ2-5, with a possible D match to TRBD1 (6 bases). The closer fit of TRBJ2-7 to the DNA end suggests the J call may be wrong. Germline V gene sequence: CDR1 LNHDA, CDR2 SQIVND (reference sequence). This CDR3 comprises 13 residues. CDR3 in DNA: TGTGCCAGTAGGTCGACAGGAGCCTACGAGCAGTACTTC. Translated, it gives CASRSTGAYEQYF.

This sequence joins TRBV14 and TRBJ1-2, with 11 bases fitting TRBD1. Germline CDR1 and CDR2: SGHDN and FVKESK. This CDR3 contains 15 residues. After removal of 1 base from V and 7 bases from J, the junction contained 5 bases not matched to a gene. The CDR3 bases are TGTGCCAGCAGCCAAGTCGGGACAGGGGGTTCTGGCTACACCTTC. Amino acids: CASSQVGTGGSGYTF.

The chain joins TRBV9 to TRBJ2-2, with D tentatively TRBD2 (5 bases). V dropped 4 bases and J dropped 6 bases, with 10 bases sitting between them. The CDR3 covers 13 residues. From germline, CDR1 is SGDLS and CDR2 YYNGEE. CDR3 protein: CASSRGGSGELFF. In nucleotides, the CDR3 is TGTGCCAGCAGCAGAGGCGGGTCCGGGGAGCTGTTTTTT.

A few counts support this clone. The chain combines TRBV4-1 with TRBJ1-4; tentative D call: TRBD1 (6 bases). The V gene lost 1 base and the J gene lost 5 bases, with 8 bases spanning the gap. The CDR3 is 14 residues long. Germline loops: CDR1 MGHRA, CDR2 YSYEKL. CDR3 DNA: TGCGCCAGCAGCCAAGGTCAGGGGAATGAAAAACTGTTTTTT. This encodes CASSQGQGNEKLFF.

The chain links TRBV7-8 to TRBJ1-1; 8 nucleotides match TRBD1. The CDR3 sequence is 16 residues long. CDR1 SGHVS and CDR2 FQNEAQ come from the germline V gene. V lost 2 bases and J lost 1; bases outside the gene matches: 6. The CDR3 protein is CASSLREDRANTEAFF. CDR3 nucleotides: TGTGCCAGCAGCTTAAGGGAGGACAGGGCGAACACTGAAGCTTTCTTT.

The chain couples TRBV7-3 to TRBJ1-1, with 7 bases aligning to TRBD1. J gave up 0 bases and V 4 bases, and 2 bases lay outside the gene matches. The CDR3 consists of 14 residues. From germline, CDR1 is SGHTA and CDR2 FQGTGA. The CDR3 reads CASSSGTVNTEAFF. CDR3 nucleotide sequence: TGTGCCAGCAGCTCCGGGACAGTGAACACTGAAGCTTTCTTT. Looking up the rest from reference TRBV7-3 and TRBJ1-1 gives the full variable domain: GAGVSQTPSNKVTEKGKYVELRCDPISGHTALYWYRQSLGQGPEFLIYFQGTGAADDSGLPNDRFFAVRPEGSVSTLKIQRTERGDSAVYLCASSSGTVNTEAFFGQGTRLTVV.

This chain connects TRBV5-5 to TRBJ1-1; D might be TRBD1 (5 bases). CDR1 is SGHKS and CDR2 is YYEKEE in the germline V gene (reference sequence). V lost 2 bases and J lost 0, with 17 bases in between. The CDR3 has 17 residues. The CDR3 DNA reads as TGTGCCAGCAGCTTCCCCGACAGCCCAGACCTGAACACTGAAGCTTTCTTT. This gives the protein CASSFPDSPDLNTEAFF.

The V gene is TRBV5-6, the J gene TRBJ2-3; 13 bases align to TRBD2. CDR3 length: 16 amino acids. Trimming at V came to 3 bases and at J to 6 bases, leaving 7 bases not matched to a gene. Per germline, CDR1 SGHDT and CDR2 YYEEEE. The DNA for the CDR3 is TGTGCCAGCAGCTCTCCGGGACTAGCGGGATCCGATACGCAGTATTTT. This sequence encodes CASSSPGLAGSDTQYF.

The gene calls are TRBV15 and TRBJ2-5, with 7 bases lining up with TRBD1. Germline-derived CDR1 and CDR2 are LNHNV and YYDKDF (reference sequence). The length of the CDR3 is 14 residues. V shed 5 bases and J 1 base; nucleotides not matched to a gene: 4. The CDR3 sequence is CATSWGQTQETQYF. Written as DNA, the CDR3 is TGTGCCACCAGCTGGGGACAGACCCAAGAGACCCAGTACTTC.

This chain uses TRBV7-2 with TRBJ2-3; the match to TRBD1 covers 7 bases. Germline values: CDR1 SGHTA, CDR2 FQGNSA. V shed 4 bases, J shed 2 bases, and the junction held 12 bases outside the gene matches. The CDR3 is 17 residues long. CDR3 DNA: TGTGCCAGCAGCTCGACAGGGTTGATAGTAAACACAGATACGCAGTATTTT. This gives the protein CASSSTGLIVNTDTQYF.